This T cell receptor (beta chain) was captured in a study of blood T cell repertoires in COVID-19. Study context: COVID-19 samples, acute and convalescent, were from the United States, Italy and Spain. Sample material is recorded as cDNA or gDNA derived from T cells, B-cell-depleted T cells, or PBMCs.

This CDR3 is built from 14 residues. CDR1 and CDR2 from the germline V gene are SEHNR and FQNEAQ (reference sequence). The V and J ends lost 5 bases and 3 bases, in that order; junction bases with no gene match: 5. Seattle patient enrollment occurred during active infection, with longitudinal follow-up thereafter. The authors' processing: Amplification from reference gene primers served as the basis for estimated nucleated cell counts. The data were produced by immunoSEQ multiplex PCR, yet TCRdb's version contains in-frame clones alone and is incomplete. The V and J calls and clone size come from that table; D and trimming were worked out from the DNA. The table has 300,000 to 350,000 clones, around 91% seen once.

The specimen was peripheral blood. The chain employs TRBV7-9 and TRBJ1-1, with 8 bases that match TRBD1. The source is a woman in her thirties or forties with COVID-19, enrolled during active disease. CDR3 nucleotides: TGTGCCAGCAGCGACGACAGGGGAGACACTGAAGCTTTCTTT. This codes for CASSDDRGDTEAFF.